The 13 T cell receptor beta chains presented below share a single source sample, sequenced in a study of long-term antiretroviral therapy in people with HIV. A v3.0 immunoSEQ assay was performed at survey level. Using immunoSEQ multiplex PCR, the repertoire was profiled, and TCRdb retains in-frame clones only, with some absent. The table records about 21,000 clones, about nine tenths of them present only once. Sequences were derived from unsorted PBMCs, sampled 0.2 years before starting antiretroviral therapy. These receptors originate from a man aged 18-30 years with HIV.

The chain combines TRBV25-1 with TRBJ2-5, with 9 positions matching TRBD2. CDR3 length: 16 residues. The ends lost 1 base at V and 2 bases at J; junction bases unmatched: 5. The germline V gene encodes CDR1 MGHDK and CDR2 SYGVNS. The CDR3 region has the DNA TGTGCCAGCAGTGAATGGGTAGCGGGGGTTCAAGAGACCCAGTACTTC. Protein sequence: CASSEWVAGVQETQYF.

The chain uses TRBV7-9 and TRBJ1-2; a possible D gene is TRBD1 (5 bases). Between the trimmed V and J ends, which lost 1 base and 1 base, there was a span of 13 bases. Looked up from germline, CDR1 is SEHNR and CDR2 is FQNEAQ (reference sequence). CDR3 length: 16 residues. The CDR3 here is CASSLGGREGNYGYTF. As DNA, the CDR3 is TGTGCCAGCAGCTTAGGAGGCAGGGAAGGTAACTATGGCTACACCTTC.

The CDR3 nucleotides read TGTGCCAGCAGCTTTCGGGGGCCCAACAATGAGCAGTTCTTC. As protein: CASSFRGPNNEQFF. The V and J genes are TRBV7-9 and TRBJ2-1; D may match TRBD1 or TRBD2 (6 bases each). Per the germline V gene, CDR1 is SEHNR and CDR2 is FQNEAQ (reference sequence). This CDR3 spans 14 amino acids. V was pared by 3 bases and J by 5 bases, with 11 bases between. Variable domain in full (rest from reference TRBV7-9 and TRBJ2-1): DTGVSQNPRHKITKRGQNVTFRCDPISEHNRLYWYRQTLGQGPEFLTYFQNEAQLEKSRLLSDRFSAERPKGSFSTLEIQRTEQGDSAMYLCASSFRGPNNEQFFGPGTRLTVL.

In its sample, this clone was seen once. J is TRBJ1-1 and V is TRBV7-2; the D gene is possibly TRBD1 (5 bases). This CDR3 is 14 amino acids long. V was trimmed by 8 bases and J by 4 bases, leaving 17 bases between them. Looked up from germline, CDR1 is SGHTA and CDR2 is FQGNSA. The chain's CDR3 is CASGPAGRVTEAFF. CDR3 coding DNA: TGTGCCAGCGGACCGGCAGGGAGGGTCACTGAAGCTTTCTTT.

CDR3 residues: CASSEGQLYGYTF. CDR3 sequence (DNA): TGTGCCAGCAGCGAGGGACAGCTTTATGGCTACACCTTC. V is TRBV7-9 and J is TRBJ1-2, with 7 bases that match TRBD1. This CDR3 region has 13 residues. The junction had 5 bases not matched to a gene; V was cut back by 5 bases and J by 5 bases. Germline CDR1 and CDR2: SEHNR and FQNEAQ (reference sequence).

This clone is a singleton in its sample. The gene calls are TRBV2 and TRBJ1-1, with a possible D match to TRBD1 (5 bases). CDR1 and CDR2 from the germline V gene are SNHLY and FYNNEI. The CDR3 has 13 amino acids. Trimming shortened V by 6 bases and J by 7 bases, and 15 bases separated the two germline ends. Here the CDR3 reads CASRVDVTGEAFF. CDR3 bases: TGTGCCAGCAGGGTGGACGTTACAGGTGAAGCTTTCTTT. Looking up the rest from reference TRBV2 and TRBJ1-1 gives the full variable domain: EPEVTQTPSHQVTQMGQEVILRCVPISNHLYFYWYRQILGQKVEFLVSFYNNEISEKSEIFDDQFSVERPDGSNFTLKIRSTKLEDSAMYFCASRVDVTGEAFFGQGTRLTVV.

The chain couples TRBV6-6 to TRBJ2-4, with TRBD2 matching 10 bases. The trim removed 3 bases at V and 4 bases at J, leaving 3 bases unmatched. The CDR3 is made up of 15 amino acids. Germline loops: CDR1 MNHNY, CDR2 SVGAGI (reference sequence). CDR3 amino acids: CASSYISGGKNIQYF. CDR3 nucleotides: TGTGCCAGCAGTTATATTAGCGGGGGGAAAAACATTCAGTACTTC.

The chain carries TRBV2 and TRBJ2-1; 11 nucleotides match TRBD2. The germline V gene has CDR1 SNHLY and CDR2 FYNNEI. The CDR3 totals 15 residues. The trim removed 4 bases at V and 9 bases at J, leaving 8 bases unmatched. The CDR3 loop is CASSAGTSGSGEQFF. CDR3 sequence (DNA): TGTGCCAGCAGTGCCGGGACTAGCGGCTCCGGTGAGCAGTTCTTC.

The chain joins TRBV4-1 to TRBJ2-2; possibly TRBD2 for D (6 bases). The CDR3 consists of 15 residues. Trimming took 5 bases from V and 2 from J, leaving 12 bases between them. In germline, CDR1 is MGHRA, CDR2 YSYEKL. CDR3 region: CASSSRDSNTGELFF. In DNA, the CDR3 is TGCGCCAGCAGCTCCCGGGACTCAAACACCGGGGAGCTGTTTTTT.

CDR3 sequence reads: CASSPSEGQSTEAFF. The CDR3 bases are TGTGCCAGCTCACCGTCGGAAGGACAGAGCACTGAAGCTTTCTTT. J is TRBJ1-1 and V is TRBV18; weak D call: TRBD1 (6 bases). The CDR3 covers 15 residues. With 3 bases removed from V and 4 bases from J, the gap between germline ends came to 15 bases. Germline V gene sequence: CDR1 KGHSH, CDR2 LQKENI.

A few counts support this clone. The rearrangement links TRBV18 to TRBJ2-1; 7 bases are a match to TRBD1. J was trimmed by 4 bases and V by 5 bases; bases with no gene match: 5. CDR1 KGHSH and CDR2 LQKENI come from the germline V gene. The CDR3 spans 14 residues. The CDR3 region has the DNA TGTGCCAGCTCAGACCTGACAGGGTACAATGAGCAGTTCTTC. Its translation: CASSDLTGYNEQFF. The full variable domain, rest sourced from reference TRBV18 and TRBJ2-1, is NAGVMQNPRHLVRRRGQEARLRCSPMKGHSHVYWYRQLPEEGLKFMVYLQKENIIDESGMPKERFSAEFPKEGPSILRIQQVVRGDSAAYFCASSDLTGYNEQFFGPGTRLTVL.

In its sample, this clone was seen once. The V call is TRBV6-6, the J call TRBJ2-3; 8 positions agree with TRBD1. The junction had 5 bases not matched to a gene; V was cut back by 6 bases and J by 0 bases. The CDR3 loop spans 15 amino acids. Germline V gene data show CDR1 as MNHNY and CDR2 as SVGAGI (reference sequence). CDR3 in amino acids: CASRNRQGSTDTQYF. The CDR3, as DNA: TGTGCCAGCAGAAACCGACAGGGGAGCACAGATACGCAGTATTTT.

The chain recombines TRBV6-6 with TRBJ2-1, with D tentatively TRBD2 (5 bases). Germline V gives CDR1 MNHNY, CDR2 SVGAGI (reference sequence). CDR3 length: 15 amino acids. V was cut by 5 bases and J by 1 base, with 12 bases left in between. DNA for the CDR3: TGTGCCAGCAGTCTTGAGGACTCGTCCTACAATGAGCAGTTCTTC. Its translation: CASSLEDSSYNEQFF.